The rows below give T cell receptor beta chains drawn from one sample of a study of OX40 agonist ivuxolimab in advanced cancers. Assay: immunoSEQ multiplex PCR; the TCRdb copy retains only in-frame clones and omits some. The table has about 58,000 clones, 82% seen once. The sequences come from CD4+ or CD8+ T cells sorted from blood, collected in a trial of the OX40 agonist ivuxolimab. The receptor set was obtained from an adult with an advanced solid tumor such as melanoma, head and neck, liver or kidney cancer. The CDR3 runs from the conserved cysteine through the conserved F or W. D genes are given only for firm matches. Rows give clone size only sometimes, using once, few, many, or a class for an expanded clone.

CDR3nt: TGTGCCAGCAGCTTAGAGGCAGGGAATGAAGCTTTCTTT
CDR3aa: CASSLEAGNEAFF
len: 13
abundance: -
d_gene: -
v_gene: TRBV7-9
j_gene: TRBJ1-1

CDR3nt: TGTGCCACCAGCAGGGATCAGGGAGGTGGAAACACCATATATTTT
CDR3aa: CATSRDQGGGNTIYF
len: 15
abundance: -
d_gene: -
v_gene: TRBV15
j_gene: TRBJ1-3

CDR3nt: TGTGCCAGTAGTATGACACGGGGGACTAGCGGGAGGGCCCTCTTTGAGACCCAGTACTTC
CDR3aa: CASSMTRGTSGRALFETQYF
len: 20
abundance: once
d_gene: TRBD2
v_gene: TRBV19
j_gene: TRBJ2-5

CDR3nt: TGTGCCAGCTCACAGGGAGGAGAGCAGTACTTC
CDR3aa: CASSQGGEQYF
len: 11
abundance: -
d_gene: -
v_gene: TRBV18
j_gene: TRBJ2-7

CDR3nt: TGTGCCAGCAGCAAAAGGACAGGGGGGGCAGATACGCAGTATTTT
CDR3aa: CASSKRTGGADTQYF
len: 15
abundance: few
d_gene: TRBD1
v_gene: TRBV5-8
j_gene: TRBJ2-3

CDR3nt: TGTGCCAGCAGCTTAACGGGGGAGACAGATACGCAGTATTTT
CDR3aa: CASSLTGETDTQYF
len: 14
abundance: -
d_gene: -
v_gene: TRBV11-2
j_gene: TRBJ2-3

CDR3nt: TGTGCCAGCAGCTTAAGGGGAGGAAATCAGCCCCAGCATTTT
CDR3aa: CASSLRGGNQPQHF
len: 14
abundance: -
d_gene: -
v_gene: TRBV7-9
j_gene: TRBJ1-5

CDR3nt: TGTGCCAGCAGCCGGACCCTAGCAAATGAGCAGTTCTTC
CDR3aa: CASSRTLANEQFF
len: 13
abundance: -
d_gene: -
v_gene: TRBV7-3
j_gene: TRBJ2-1

CDR3nt: TGTGCCAGCACCTCCGGGACAGGGAGGTACGAGCAGTACTTC
CDR3aa: CASTSGTGRYEQYF
len: 14
abundance: -
d_gene: TRBD1
v_gene: TRBV6-6
j_gene: TRBJ2-7

CDR3nt: TGCGCCAGCAGGCTGACTAGCGGGTTGACCTACAATGAGCAGTTCTTC
CDR3aa: CASRLTSGLTYNEQFF
len: 16
abundance: -
d_gene: TRBD2
v_gene: TRBV5-1
j_gene: TRBJ2-1

CDR3nt: TGCGCCAGCAGCTTGCTAACTAGCGGGAGGGCCCTCGAGCAGTACTTC
CDR3aa: CASSLLTSGRALEQYF
len: 16
abundance: -
d_gene: TRBD2
v_gene: TRBV5-1
j_gene: TRBJ2-7

CDR3nt: TGTGCCTCCTCGACAGACACCCATTACATGAACACTGAAGCTTTCTTT
CDR3aa: CASSTDTHYMNTEAFF
len: 16
abundance: few
d_gene: -
v_gene: TRBV6-6
j_gene: TRBJ1-1

CDR3nt: TGTGCCAGCAGTTACACCGGACAGGGGGGAGGACGTGGCTACACCTTC
CDR3aa: CASSYTGQGGGRGYTF
len: 16
abundance: -
d_gene: TRBD1
v_gene: TRBV6-5
j_gene: TRBJ1-2

CDR3nt: TGTGCCAGCCGTAGGGACTACCTCGAGCAGTACTTC
CDR3aa: CASRRDYLEQYF
len: 12
abundance: -
d_gene: TRBD2
v_gene: TRBV6-1
j_gene: TRBJ2-7

CDR3nt: TGTGCCAGTAGCGCGGGGTCAACTGCCCTACGAAGCTACGAGCAGTACTTC
CDR3aa: CASSAGSTALRSYEQYF
len: 17
abundance: -
d_gene: -
v_gene: TRBV19
j_gene: TRBJ2-7

CDR3nt: TGTGCCAGCACCCTGGGGCGTCGCGAGCAGTACTTC
CDR3aa: CASTLGRREQYF
len: 12
abundance: -
d_gene: -
v_gene: TRBV6-5
j_gene: TRBJ2-7

CDR3nt: TGTGCCAGTAGGGGACCGATGAACACCGGGGAGCTGTTTTTT
CDR3aa: CASRGPMNTGELFF
len: 14
abundance: -
d_gene: -
v_gene: TRBV19
j_gene: TRBJ2-2

CDR3nt: TGTGCCAGCAGTTACTTAGGACCCAACTACGAGCAGTACTTC
CDR3aa: CASSYLGPNYEQYF
len: 14
abundance: medium-sized
d_gene: -
v_gene: TRBV6-7
j_gene: TRBJ2-7

CDR3nt: TGTGCCAGCAGGGACCAAGAGACCCAGTACTTC
CDR3aa: CASRDQETQYF
len: 11
abundance: -
d_gene: -
v_gene: TRBV2
j_gene: TRBJ2-5

CDR3nt: TGTGCCAGCAGCTTGATCGGGGGGGAGACCCAGTACTTC
CDR3aa: CASSLIGGETQYF
len: 13
abundance: -
d_gene: TRBD2
v_gene: TRBV5-4
j_gene: TRBJ2-5

CDR3nt: TGTGCCAGCAGCTTAAGGAGGGGGATGAACACTGAAGCTTTCTTT
CDR3aa: CASSLRRGMNTEAFF
len: 15
abundance: -
d_gene: -
v_gene: TRBV7-8
j_gene: TRBJ1-1

CDR3nt: TGTGCCAGCAGTGAATGGCGGGGAGTGGCTGATACGCAGTATTTT
CDR3aa: CASSEWRGVADTQYF
len: 15
abundance: -
d_gene: -
v_gene: TRBV25-1
j_gene: TRBJ2-3

CDR3nt: TGTGCCAGCAGCCAGGGGGCCATGAACACCGGGGAGCTGTTTTTT
CDR3aa: CASSQGAMNTGELFF
len: 15
abundance: -
d_gene: TRBD1
v_gene: TRBV11-3
j_gene: TRBJ2-2

CDR3nt: TGCAGCGTTGGCGGCTACAGGGGCCAAGAGACCCAGTACTTC
CDR3aa: CSVGGYRGQETQYF
len: 14
abundance: -
d_gene: TRBD1
v_gene: TRBV29-1
j_gene: TRBJ2-5

CDR3nt: TGTGCCAGTAGTCGTTTTAGCGGGAATCGCATCTACAATGAGCAGTTCTTC
CDR3aa: CASSRFSGNRIYNEQFF
len: 17
abundance: once
d_gene: TRBD2
v_gene: TRBV19
j_gene: TRBJ2-1

CDR3nt: TGTGCCTGGAGTGTACAAGGATACGAGCAGTACTTC
CDR3aa: CAWSVQGYEQYF
len: 12
abundance: -
d_gene: -
v_gene: TRBV30
j_gene: TRBJ2-7

CDR3nt: TGTGCCAGCAGCTCAAAAACAGGGGAAGAGACCCAGTACTTC
CDR3aa: CASSSKTGEETQYF
len: 14
abundance: few
d_gene: TRBD1
v_gene: TRBV11-3
j_gene: TRBJ2-5

CDR3nt: TGTGCCAGTAGTTTGGACAGGGGGGAACCCAATCAGCCCCAGCATTTT
CDR3aa: CASSLDRGEPNQPQHF
len: 16
abundance: few
d_gene: TRBD1
v_gene: TRBV19
j_gene: TRBJ1-5